These T cell receptor beta chains were read from a single sample in a study of T cell responses to AZD1222 COVID-19 vaccine. The method was immunoSEQ multiplex PCR; TCRdb's version includes in-frame clones alone and lacks a portion of them. The sample has more than 85,000 clones, approximately 84% seen once; the top ten hold approximately 15%. The sample here was peripheral blood, taken 28 days after the second AZD1222 dose. Every receptor here comes from an adult who received the AZD1222 COVID-19 vaccine. CDR3s include the opening cysteine and the closing phenylalanine or tryptophan. D genes are given only for firm matches. Size is stated for part of the rows, as once, few or many counts, or as a class when the clone is expanded.

j_call	v_call	clone_size	d_call	cdr3_nt	cdr3_aa
TRBJ2-5	TRBV7-2	NA	NA	TGTGCCAGCAGCTCCAGACTGGCCACCCAGTACTTC	CASSSRLATQYF
TRBJ1-5	TRBV7-2	once	NA	TGTGCCAGCAGCTTAGTTCAGGAGGGCAATCAGCCCCAGCATTTT	CASSLVQEGNQPQHF
TRBJ1-2	TRBV27	few	TRBD1	TGTGCCAGTGGGACAGACTTCTATGGCTACACCTTC	CASGTDFYGYTF
TRBJ1-5	TRBV19	NA	TRBD1	TGTGCCAGTTCCGGGACAGGTAATCAGCCCCAGCATTTT	CASSGTGNQPQHF
TRBJ2-3	TRBV19	NA	NA	TGTGCCAGTAGTATAGCTGGCAGGGACACAGATACGCAGTATTTT	CASSIAGRDTDTQYF
TRBJ1-1	TRBV7-9	few	TRBD1	TGTGCCAGCAGTCAACAGGGGACCCACACTGAAGCTTTCTTT	CASSQQGTHTEAFF
TRBJ1-2	TRBV6-5	NA	NA	TGTGCCAGCAGCCTCAGCAGGGGTGGCTACACCTTC	CASSLSRGGYTF
TRBJ2-5	TRBV3-1/TRBV3-2	NA	TRBD2	TGTGCCAGCAGCGCCCTGACTAGCGCTTATGAGACCCAGTACTTC	CASSALTSAYETQYF
TRBJ1-3	TRBV3-1/TRBV3-2	NA	NA	TGTGCCAGCAGCCTGGAGGAAGGAAACACCATATATTTT	CASSLEEGNTIYF
TRBJ1-2	TRBV18	NA	NA	TGTGCCAGCTCACCGGAGCAAGGCTACACCTTC	CASSPEQGYTF
TRBJ2-2	TRBV15	once	TRBD2	TGTGCCACCAGCAGAGAAAGCGGGAAGAACACCGGGGAGCTGTTTTTT	CATSRESGKNTGELFF